Listed below are T cell receptor beta chains from one sample, sequenced in a study of shared clonotypes between healthy human individuals. Clones were read by immunoSEQ multiplex PCR, and TCRdb kept only the in-frame ones, dropping some. The sample contains approximately 840,000 clones, around 96% of which appear only once. The sample comprised naive CD8+ T cells sorted from blood. The source of these receptors is a young man in good health. The CDR3 runs from the conserved cysteine through the conserved F or W. A D gene is named only where the DNA matches it firmly. Some rows have no size entry. The others give once, few or many, or a class for an expanded clone.

size,V,J,D,DNA,CDR3
.,TRBV12-2,TRBJ2-7,.,TGTGCAAGTCGCTCCCGGACAGCCACCGACGAGCAGTACTTC,CASRSRTATDEQYF
.,TRBV7-2,TRBJ1-4,.,TGTGCCAGCAGCTTAGCCCCCAGGGAAAAACTGTTTTTT,CASSLAPREKLFF
.,TRBV30,TRBJ2-7,.,TGTGCCTGGAGTGTTGGCGGCTCCTACGAGCAGTACTTC,CAWSVGGSYEQYF
.,TRBV7-9,TRBJ2-1,.,TGTGCCAGCAGCAGCACTCGCGCAGCCTACAATGAGCAGTTCTTC,CASSSTRAAYNEQFF
.,TRBV7-5,TRBJ2-3,.,TGTGTCAGAAGCTTACCGGGGGCCCACACAGATACGCAGTATTTT,CVRSLPGAHTDTQYF
.,TRBV2,TRBJ2-4,TRBD1,TGTGCCAGCAGTGAAAAGGGGGCAGGCAAAAACATTCAGTACTTC,CASSEKGAGKNIQYF
.,TRBV27,TRBJ2-7,.,TGTGCCAGCAGTTTATGGGGAAGGACCGCCGAGCAGTACTTC,CASSLWGRTAEQYF
.,TRBV10-1,TRBJ2-3,.,TGCGCCAGCAGTAAACTAGGAGCAGATACGCAGTATTTT,CASSKLGADTQYF
.,TRBV5-1,TRBJ2-1,TRBD2,TGCGCCAGCAGCTTGAAGCGGGAGGCCCTCGAAGAGTTCTTC,CASSLKREALEEFF
.,TRBV7-9,TRBJ1-5,.,TGTGCCAGCAGCTTTACAGGTTCCAATCAGCCCCAGCATTTT,CASSFTGSNQPQHF
.,TRBV5-1,TRBJ2-1,.,TGCGCCAGCCGCGCCTGGGGGCCGGGTGACAATGAGCAGTTCTTC,CASRAWGPGDNEQFF
.,TRBV10-3,TRBJ1-1,.,TGTGCCATCAGTGAGGGTTGGGGGAACACTGAAGCTTTCTTT,CAISEGWGNTEAFF
.,TRBV18,TRBJ2-6,TRBD1,TGTGCCAGCTCACCGCTGGACAGGGTTAGCTCTGGGGCCAACGTCCTGACTTTC,CASSPLDRVSSGANVLTF
.,TRBV6-1,TRBJ1-1,.,TGTGCCAGCAGTGATTTTTGGAACACTGAAGCTTTCTTT,CASSDFWNTEAFF
.,TRBV2,TRBJ2-1,.,TGTGCCAGCAGTGAAGGGCGAGCGAACAATGAGCAGTTCTTC,CASSEGRANNEQFF
.,TRBV9,TRBJ2-1,TRBD2,TGTGCCAGCAGCTCTGCTAGTGGGGGACTAGTACTCAATGAGCAGTTCTTC,CASSSASGGLVLNEQFF
.,TRBV10-2,TRBJ1-1,.,TGCGCCAGCAGCTGGACAACAGGGAACACTGAAGCTTTCTTT,CASSWTTGNTEAFF
.,TRBV7-9,TRBJ2-7,.,TGTGCCAGCAGCTCACCGGGGAAGAACGAGCAGTACTTC,CASSSPGKNEQYF
.,TRBV10-3,TRBJ2-1,TRBD1,TGTGCCATCAGTGAGAATTGGGACAGGGATAATGAGCAGTTCTTC,CAISENWDRDNEQFF
once,TRBV7-9,TRBJ1-3,.,TGTGCCAGCAGCCCCCCCAGGGCTGGAAACACCATATATTTT,CASSPPRAGNTIYF
.,TRBV7-3,TRBJ2-7,TRBD1,TGTGCCAGCAGCCCGGACAGGGGAACCGAGCAGTACTTC,CASSPDRGTEQYF
.,TRBV7-9,TRBJ2-7,.,TGTGCCAGCAGCGACCGACAGCCCTACGAGCAGTACTTC,CASSDRQPYEQYF
.,TRBV10-3,TRBJ2-2,TRBD2,TGTGCCATCAGTGAAGAGACTAGCGGGACCGGGGAGCTGTTTTTT,CAISEETSGTGELFF
.,TRBV6-6,TRBJ2-3,TRBD2,TGTGCCAGCAGTGCCGCGACCGGGAGCGGGGCAGATACGCAGTATTTT,CASSAATGSGADTQYF
once,TRBV5-5,TRBJ2-7,TRBD2,TGTGCCAGCAGCTTGGCCAGTTTCCTAGCGGGGGACTACGAGCAGTACTTC,CASSLASFLAGDYEQYF
.,TRBV9,TRBJ1-2,.,TGTGCCAGCAGCGTAGCCGGGGAGGGGTACTATGGCTACACCTTC,CASSVAGEGYYGYTF
once,TRBV19,TRBJ2-1,TRBD2,TGTGCCAGTAGTATTAGTGTTGGGCTAGCGGGCTACAATGAGCAGTTCTTC,CASSISVGLAGYNEQFF
once,TRBV5-5,TRBJ2-1,TRBD2,TGTGCCAGCAGCTTGGGACCGGGACTAGCCTACAATGAGCAGTTCTTC,CASSLGPGLAYNEQFF
.,TRBV27,TRBJ2-3,TRBD1,TGTGCCAGCAGTGCCGCAAGGACAGGCTATACGCAGTATTTT,CASSAARTGYTQYF
.,TRBV28,TRBJ2-1,TRBD1,TGTGCCAGCACTCTCGACAGGGATGGGGAGCAGTTCTTC,CASTLDRDGEQFF
.,TRBV7-9,TRBJ1-2,.,TGTGCCAGCAGCCAGGCCGGGGCTTATGGCTACACCTTC,CASSQAGAYGYTF
.,TRBV6-5,TRBJ1-1,.,TGTGCCAGCAGTTACTCGGGGGGTGGTAATACTGAAGCTTTCTTT,CASSYSGGGNTEAFF
.,TRBV5-1,TRBJ2-7,TRBD1,TGCGCCACCCGGGTTCGGCAGGGGGCAGGCGAGCAGTACTTC,CATRVRQGAGEQYF
.,TRBV7-2,TRBJ2-3,.,TGTGCCAGCAGCTTAGGGATAGCGATCACAGATACGCAGTATTTT,CASSLGIAITDTQYF
.,TRBV11-2,TRBJ2-7,TRBD1,TGTGCCAGCAGCCACCGGGACAGTTACTACGAGCAGTACTTC,CASSHRDSYYEQYF
.,TRBV5-8,TRBJ2-1,.,TGTGCCAGCAGCTATATTTGGACAGTGCCAAGCAAGTTCTTC,CASSYIWTVPSKFF
.,TRBV30,TRBJ1-4,.,TGTGCCTGGAGTGTCGGGGGGTCTAATGAAAAACTGTTTTTT,CAWSVGGSNEKLFF
.,TRBV18,TRBJ2-7,.,TGTGCCAGCTCACCACTCCGGCCGAGCTCCTACGAGCAGTACTTC,CASSPLRPSSYEQYF
.,TRBV5-1,TRBJ2-7,TRBD2,TGCGCCAGCAGCTTCTTAGCGGGAGGGGGCGACGAGCAGTACTTC,CASSFLAGGGDEQYF
once,TRBV6-1,TRBJ2-7,.,TGTGCCAGCAGTGGCGACCCCCCCTACGAGCAGTACTTC,CASSGDPPYEQYF
.,TRBV2,TRBJ2-1,TRBD2,TGTGCCAGCAGTGATTCAGCGGGAGGGTACAATGAGCAGTTCTTC,CASSDSAGGYNEQFF
.,TRBV11-3,TRBJ2-1,TRBD2,TGTGCCAGCAGCCGGACAGGGACTAGCGCCTACAATGAGCAGTTCTTC,CASSRTGTSAYNEQFF
.,TRBV4-1,TRBJ2-2,.,TGCGCCAGCAGCCAAGATCAGGGTCCCGGGGAGCTGTTTTTT,CASSQDQGPGELFF
.,TRBV18,TRBJ2-3,.,TGTGCCAGCTCACCAGCCACTTCCGCTGGTGATACGCAGTATTTT,CASSPATSAGDTQYF
.,TRBV28,TRBJ1-4,.,TGTGCCAGCAGTCCCTCCTCGAACAGGGAGAAGAGCCTGAGAGAAAAACTGTTTTTT,CASSPSSNREKSLREKLFF
.,TRBV6-6,TRBJ2-7,.,TGTGCCAGCAGTTTCAAAGGGGATGGCGAGCAGTACTTC,CASSFKGDGEQYF
.,TRBV7-9,TRBJ2-1,.,TGTGCCAGCAGCTTAGTCCTAGCGATCTACAATGAGCAGTTCTTC,CASSLVLAIYNEQFF
.,TRBV5-1,TRBJ2-3,.,TGCGCCAGCAGCTTGGGGGGTAGCGGCTCCACAGATACGCAGTATTTT,CASSLGGSGSTDTQYF
.,TRBV11-2,TRBJ1-4,.,TGTGCCAGCAGCTTATGGGGCGAGGGTGAAAAACTGTTTTTT,CASSLWGEGEKLFF
few,TRBV13,TRBJ2-7,.,TGTGCCAGCAGCTTAGGCTCCTACGAGCAGTACTTC,CASSLGSYEQYF
.,TRBV27,TRBJ2-1,TRBD1,TGTGCCAGCAGGCCGGGACAGGGGATAGGGGAGCAGTTCTTC,CASRPGQGIGEQFF